This TCR beta chain appears in the sequencing data of a study of response to subunit inactivated influenza vaccine (dated by TCRdb to 2017 to 2018). At the level of the whole study: To follow how T cells responded to a trivalent subunit inactivated influenza vaccine, the researchers relied on deep quantitative profiling of the T cell receptor repertoire. What the research found in general, with its limitations: The authors suggested that each seasonal influenza vaccination may recruit only a limited number of new T cells.

The library relied on RT-PCR. Sequencing used an Illumina HiSeq 2500. TCRdb trimmed the raw reads at Q25, called clones with MiXCR and kept productive beta chains. For every CDR3 protein sequence, its rows merge into one entry that carries the most common genes and DNA. This sample gives about 180,000 distinct CDR3 sequences in total; about 10% of them show up just once. The ten biggest clones cover about a third of the sample. Details on this clonotype: There is no known antigen for this receptor. Base qualities are not at hand, and no much larger clone is one base apart.

Trimming takes 5 bases from V and 0 bases from J, and the germline ends sit 11 bases apart. From the germline V gene, CDR1 is SGHVS and CDR2 is FQNEAQ. The CDR3 spans 15 residues, from the cysteine through the phenylalanine. The only DNA kept is the CDR3, 45 bases in frame from the first base. The origin of this receptor is a man in his fifties or sixties who received an inactivated influenza vaccine. Donor details come from another sample of the same person, matched by shared clones. The sample consisted of CD8+ T cells sorted from PBMCs, taken around 2 years after vaccination. Here the chain combines TRBV7-8 and TRBJ2-1, with no D gene named confidently. The base sequence is TGTGCCAGCAGCACCGTTCTAAGCTCCTACAATGAGCAGTTCTTC. The resulting protein is CASSTVLSSYNEQFF.